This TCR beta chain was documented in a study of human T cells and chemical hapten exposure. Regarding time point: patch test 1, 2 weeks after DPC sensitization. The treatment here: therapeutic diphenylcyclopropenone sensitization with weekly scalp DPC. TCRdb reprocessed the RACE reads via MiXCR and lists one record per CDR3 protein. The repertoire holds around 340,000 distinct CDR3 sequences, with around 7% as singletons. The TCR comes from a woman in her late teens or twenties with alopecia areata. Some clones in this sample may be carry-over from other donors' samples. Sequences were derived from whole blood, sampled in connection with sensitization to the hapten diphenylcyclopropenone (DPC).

The CDR3 DNA reads TGCAGCGTTGTACAGGTAGAAAAACTGTTTTTT. Encoded protein: CSVVQVEKLFF. The chain uses TRBV29-1 and TRBJ1-4; TRBD1 might be the D (5 bases). V lost 4 bases and J lost 8, with 8 bases in between. CDR1 is SQVTM, CDR2 ANQGSEA, per germline. The CDR3 is made up of 11 amino acids.